Listed below are T cell receptor beta chains from one sample, sequenced in a study of graft-versus-host responses after intestinal transplantation. The table came from immunoSEQ multiplex PCR; TCRdb's copy has only in-frame clones and leaves some out. The data show about 130,000 clones, with approximately 91% seen just once and about 0.18% held by the top ten. These receptors are not linked to any known antigen. The input for sequencing was unstimulated CD4+ T cells sorted from spleen or lymph node cells, taken before intestinal transplant. Receptors were obtained from a human donor who received an intestinal transplant. Each CDR3 is given with its conserved first and last residue. Each record gives: J gene, D gene, V gene, clone size, CDR3 protein, CDR3 DNA. A D gene is named only where the DNA matches it firmly. Size values are once, few and many counts, or a class for expanded clones, and some rows have none.

TRBJ2-3,.,TRBV28,.,CASRLSTDTQYF,TGTGCCAGTCGGCTTAGCACAGATACGCAGTATTTT
TRBJ2-2,TRBD2,TRBV14,.,CASSQRRLAGNTGELFF,TGTGCCAGCAGCCAACGCCGCCTAGCGGGGAACACCGGGGAGCTGTTTTTT
TRBJ1-1,.,TRBV12-5,.,CASGLKTSEAFF,TGTGCTAGTGGTTTGAAGACAAGCGAAGCTTTCTTT
TRBJ2-1,.,TRBV19,few,CASSNGFPNEQFF,TGTGCCAGTAGTAACGGGTTCCCCAATGAGCAGTTCTTC
TRBJ1-4,.,TRBV5-1,.,CASSLEDYEGTNEKLFF,TGCGCCAGCAGCTTGGAGGACTATGAAGGAACTAATGAAAAACTGTTTTTT
TRBJ2-5,TRBD2,TRBV5-1,.,CASSSGLAGPETQYF,TGCGCCAGCAGCTCGGGACTAGCGGGTCCCGAGACCCAGTACTTC
TRBJ2-5,.,TRBV5-1,.,CASSLWGETQYF,TGCGCCAGCAGTTTGTGGGGAGAGACCCAGTACTTC
TRBJ1-1,.,TRBV5-4,.,CASSLNPVGFRTAEAFF,TGTGCCAGCAGCCTCAACCCGGTTGGGTTTCGAACGGCTGAAGCTTTCTTT
TRBJ2-1,.,TRBV29-1,.,CSVLTVNNEQFF,TGCAGCGTACTAACAGTGAACAATGAGCAGTTCTTC
TRBJ1-1,.,TRBV9,once,CASSVGHQDTEAFF,TGTGCCAGCAGCGTAGGACACCAGGACACTGAAGCTTTCTTT
TRBJ1-1,.,TRBV4-1,.,CASSQSLQGNTEAFF,TGCGCCAGCAGCCAGAGCCTACAGGGGAACACTGAAGCTTTCTTT
TRBJ2-4,.,TRBV19,.,CALSRVRQNIQYF,TGTGCCCTAAGTAGGGTTAGACAAAACATTCAGTACTTC
TRBJ2-7,TRBD2,TRBV5-1,.,CASGPGLAGDEQYF,TGCGCCAGCGGGCCGGGACTAGCGGGAGACGAGCAGTACTTC
TRBJ1-1,TRBD1,TRBV9,.,CASSAETGGTSGGTEAFF,TGTGCCAGCAGCGCGGAGACAGGGGGCACCTCGGGGGGCACTGAAGCTTTCTTT
TRBJ2-1,.,TRBV30,.,CAWQPGGTVYNEQFF,TGTGCCTGGCAGCCGGGCGGGACGGTATACAATGAGCAGTTCTTC
TRBJ2-5,TRBD1,TRBV5-4,once,CASSPGTVQETQYF,TGTGCCAGCAGCCCGGGGACAGTCCAAGAGACCCAGTACTTC
TRBJ2-1,.,TRBV6-1,.,CASSPPLPNINEQFF,TGTGCCAGCAGTCCCCCATTGCCTAATATCAATGAGCAGTTCTTC
TRBJ1-2,TRBD1,TRBV14,.,CASSQDIGGQGIFPIVYTF,TGTGCCAGCAGCCAAGATATCGGCGGACAGGGTATTTTTCCTATCGTCTACACCTTC
TRBJ2-7,.,TRBV11-1,.,CASSLVFGDPTYEQYF,TGTGCCAGCAGCTTAGTATTCGGGGACCCTACCTACGAGCAGTACTTC
TRBJ2-7,TRBD2,TRBV6-5,once,CASSSPGLAASYEQYF,TGTGCCAGCAGTTCCCCGGGTCTAGCGGCCTCCTACGAGCAGTACTTC
TRBJ2-7,.,TRBV5-5,.,CASSQVREQYF,TGTGCCAGCAGCCAGGTGAGGGAGCAGTACTTC
TRBJ1-5,TRBD1,TRBV7-2,.,CASSFRQGGNQPQHF,TGTGCCAGCAGCTTCCGACAGGGGGGTAATCAGCCCCAGCATTTT
TRBJ2-2,.,TRBV28,once,CASLQGGTGELFF,TGTGCCAGCCTACAGGGAGGAACCGGGGAGCTGTTTTTT
TRBJ2-6,.,TRBV28,.,CASSQRLGSGANVLTF,TGTGCCAGCAGTCAAAGGTTGGGGTCTGGGGCCAACGTCCTGACTTTC
TRBJ2-3,TRBD1,TRBV7-3,.,CASSHRDRGLTDTQYF,TGTGCCAGCAGCCACCGGGACAGGGGGCTCACAGATACGCAGTATTTT
TRBJ2-7,TRBD1,TRBV5-4,.,CASSLGQGRYEQYF,TGTGCCAGCAGCTTAGGACAGGGGAGGTACGAGCAGTACTTC
TRBJ2-1,.,TRBV29-1,.,CSVEEFEGNEQFF,TGCAGCGTTGAAGAATTTGAAGGGAATGAGCAGTTCTTC
TRBJ2-7,.,TRBV5-1,.,CASSLAEPVLREQYF,TGCGCCAGCAGCTTGGCCGAGCCAGTACTTAGAGAGCAGTACTTC
TRBJ2-7,TRBD1,TRBV27,.,CASSFVANGTEKFSYEQYF,TGTGCCAGCAGTTTCGTTGCGAATGGGACAGAAAAATTCTCCTACGAGCAGTACTTC
TRBJ2-7,TRBD1,TRBV19,once,CASSYRGGEQYF,TGTGCCAGTAGTTACAGGGGTGGCGAGCAGTACTTC
TRBJ1-4,.,TRBV5-6,once,CASSLTPRIENEKLFF,TGTGCCAGCAGCTTGACCCCCAGGATTGAAAATGAAAAACTGTTTTTT
TRBJ2-7,.,TRBV5-5,.,CASRISGAYEQYF,TGTGCCAGCAGAATTTCAGGAGCCTACGAGCAGTACTTC
TRBJ2-3,TRBD1,TRBV5-1,once,CASSLQGISTDTQYF,TGCGCCAGCAGCTTACAGGGGATTAGCACAGATACGCAGTATTTT
TRBJ2-1,.,TRBV29-1,.,CSVVKTVSYNEQFF,TGCAGCGTTGTGAAAACGGTTTCTTACAATGAGCAGTTCTTC
TRBJ2-5,TRBD2,TRBV5-4,.,CASSLRTSGRAVRETQYF,TGTGCCAGCAGCTTAAGGACTAGCGGGAGGGCCGTACGAGAGACCCAGTACTTC
TRBJ1-1,.,TRBV9,.,CASSYEVRTEAFF,TGTGCCAGCAGCTACGAGGTGCGCACTGAAGCTTTCTTT
TRBJ1-2,TRBD1,TRBV5-1,.,CASSLEAGGDRSYGYTF,TGCGCCAGCAGCTTGGAGGCAGGGGGCGATCGCTCTTATGGCTACACCTTC
TRBJ2-5,TRBD1,TRBV19,.,CASSIQQGAETQYF,TGTGCCAGTAGTATCCAACAGGGGGCAGAGACCCAGTACTTC
TRBJ2-1,.,TRBV7-2,few,CASSLEMERYEQFF,TGTGCCAGCAGCTTAGAGATGGAAAGGTATGAGCAGTTCTTC
TRBJ2-3,TRBD2,TRBV7-3,.,CASSYVAGGPGDTQYF,TGTGCCAGCAGCTATGTAGCGGGAGGGCCGGGAGATACGCAGTATTTT
TRBJ2-1,.,TRBV21-1,.,CASIYRGGKKDNEQFF,TGTGCCAGCATCTATCGGGGCGGGAAGAAGGACAATGAGCAGTTCTTC
TRBJ1-2,.,TRBV18,.,CASSPTDSVYGYTF,TGTGCCAGCTCACCAACGGACAGCGTCTATGGCTACACCTTC
TRBJ2-2,TRBD2,TRBV11-3,.,CASSLEAGGNLGGELFF,TGTGCCAGCAGCTTAGAGGCGGGAGGGAATCTTGGCGGGGAGCTGTTTTTT
TRBJ2-7,TRBD1,TRBV4-1,.,CASSQVGQAQNEQYF,TGCGCCAGCAGCCAAGTCGGACAGGCTCAAAACGAGCAGTACTTC
TRBJ2-3,TRBD2,TRBV14,few,CASGTTGTSGDTQYF,TGTGCCAGCGGGACAACCGGGACTAGCGGAGATACGCAGTATTTT